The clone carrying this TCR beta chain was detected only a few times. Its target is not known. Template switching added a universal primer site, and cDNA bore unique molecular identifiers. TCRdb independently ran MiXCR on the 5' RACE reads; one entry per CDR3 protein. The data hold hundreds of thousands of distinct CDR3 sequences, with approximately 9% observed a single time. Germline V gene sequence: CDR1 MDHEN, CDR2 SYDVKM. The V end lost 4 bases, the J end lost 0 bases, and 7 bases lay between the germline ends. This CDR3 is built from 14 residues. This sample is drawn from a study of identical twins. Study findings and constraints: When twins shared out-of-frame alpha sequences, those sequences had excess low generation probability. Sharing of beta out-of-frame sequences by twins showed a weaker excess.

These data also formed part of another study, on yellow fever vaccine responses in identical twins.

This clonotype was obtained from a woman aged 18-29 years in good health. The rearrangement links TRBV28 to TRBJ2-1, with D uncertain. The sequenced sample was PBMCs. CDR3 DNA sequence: TGTGCCAGCAGTTCGATAAGCTCCTACAATGAGCAGTTCTTC. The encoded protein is CASSSISSYNEQFF.